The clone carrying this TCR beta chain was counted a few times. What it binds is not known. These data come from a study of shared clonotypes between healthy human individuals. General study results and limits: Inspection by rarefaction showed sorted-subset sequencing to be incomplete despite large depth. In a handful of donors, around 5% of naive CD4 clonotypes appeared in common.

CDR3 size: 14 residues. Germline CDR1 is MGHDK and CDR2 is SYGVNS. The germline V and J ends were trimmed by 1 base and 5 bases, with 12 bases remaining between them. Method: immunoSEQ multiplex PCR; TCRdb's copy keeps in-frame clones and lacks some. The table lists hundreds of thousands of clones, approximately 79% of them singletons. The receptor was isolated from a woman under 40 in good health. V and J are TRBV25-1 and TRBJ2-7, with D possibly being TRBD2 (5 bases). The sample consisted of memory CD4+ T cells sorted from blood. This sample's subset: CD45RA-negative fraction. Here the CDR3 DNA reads TGTGCCAGCAGTGAATCCGAGGGTATGAACGAGCAGTACTTC. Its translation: CASSESEGMNEQYF.